These 3 T cell receptor beta chains were all obtained from the same sample, sequenced in a study of blood T cell repertoires in COVID-19. Here immunoSEQ multiplex PCR was the method, and the copy in TCRdb shows in-frame clones only, minus some. The repertoire holds some 230,000 clones, with approximately 85% as singletons. Sequenced sample: peripheral blood. Receptors originate from a man between 50 and 59 years old who had recovered from COVID-19.

V is TRBV6-6 and J is TRBJ1-5; D unclear. This CDR3 has 13 residues. Germline V gene sequence: CDR1 MNHNY, CDR2 SVGAGI (reference sequence). V lost 4 bases, J lost 11 bases, and 15 bases lay in between. The CDR3 region has the DNA TGTGCCAGCAGTTGGGAGCTTACTAGATCCCAGCATTTT. Its translation is CASSWELTRSQHF.

This sequence joins TRBV11-2 and TRBJ1-4, with D tentatively TRBD1 (6 bases). The V and J ends lost 5 bases and 0 bases respectively, with 10 bases between them. This CDR3 contains 15 residues. Germline lookup yields CDR1 SGHAT and CDR2 FQNNGV. The CDR3 coding sequence is TGTGCCAGCAGCCCATCAGGGGCAACTAATGAAAAACTGTTTTTT. Its protein product is CASSPSGATNEKLFF.

The chain employs TRBV19 and TRBJ2-1; 12 nucleotides match TRBD2. The CDR3 has 16 amino acids. V was clipped by 0 bases and J by 7 bases; unmatched bases: 4. The germline gives CDR1 LNHDA, CDR2 SQIVND (reference sequence). As DNA, the CDR3 is TGTGCCAGTAGTATAGATCCTAGCGGGAGGGGTAATGAGCAGTTCTTC. Its translation is CASSIDPSGRGNEQFF.